The clone carrying this TCR beta chain has at least ten counts. The data are from a study of T-cell reconstitution after alpha-beta-depleted transplantation in children. The CDR3 spans 13 residues. Trimming stripped 1 base from V and 5 bases from J, with 9 bases between. It was with unique molecular identifiers that the TCRbeta library was prepared. Each CDR3 protein gets one entry after TCRdb re-called the PCR reads with MiXCR. The table shows 490,000 or so distinct CDR3 sequences, with under 15% occurring only once. Here the sequenced sample was PBMCs from the stem cell graft donor, taken from the stem cell graft. The chain couples TRBV12-3 or TRBV12-4 to TRBJ2-7; D is ambiguous. This clonotype was obtained from a human donor who donated a stem cell graft to a child with combined immunodeficiency. CDR3 amino acids: CASSLGRINEQYF. DNA for the CDR3: TGTGCCAGCAGTTTAGGGCGGATCAACGAGCAGTACTTC.